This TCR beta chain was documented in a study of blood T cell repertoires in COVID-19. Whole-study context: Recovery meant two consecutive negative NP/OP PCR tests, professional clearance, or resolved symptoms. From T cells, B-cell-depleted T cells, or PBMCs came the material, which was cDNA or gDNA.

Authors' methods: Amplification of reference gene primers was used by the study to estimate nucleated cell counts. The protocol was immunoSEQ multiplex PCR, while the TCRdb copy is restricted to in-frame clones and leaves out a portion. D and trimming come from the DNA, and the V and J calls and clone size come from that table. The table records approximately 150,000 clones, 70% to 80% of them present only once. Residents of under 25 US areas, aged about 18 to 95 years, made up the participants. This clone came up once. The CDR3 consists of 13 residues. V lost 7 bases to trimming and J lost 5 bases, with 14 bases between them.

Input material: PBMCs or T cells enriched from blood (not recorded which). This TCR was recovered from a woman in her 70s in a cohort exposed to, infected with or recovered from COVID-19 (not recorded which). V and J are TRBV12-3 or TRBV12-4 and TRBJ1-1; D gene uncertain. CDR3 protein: CASNLQSRTEAFF. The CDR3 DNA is TGTGCCAGCAACTTACAGAGCAGGACTGAAGCTTTCTTT.